The 10 T cell receptor beta chains below all came from one sample that was sequenced in a study of tumor-infiltrating lymphocytes in primary liver carcinoma. With around 520 ng total RNA as template and a constant-region primer, TCR beta cDNA was made. Three rounds of nested multiplex PCR with slightly modified ARM-PCR produced TCR beta libraries. TRBV1-TRBV30 forward primers paired with a C-beta reverse primer were used in the first two PCR rounds, which ran roughly 10 cycles each. TCRdb processed the multiplex PCR reads anew with MiXCR; each CDR3 protein has one entry. Of 100,000 or so distinct CDR3 sequences listed, around 71% are singletons. Investigators took RNA and DNA out together from about 19-30 mg of unsorted bulk tissue. The sequenced sample was liver tumor tissue from sampling region 2. Subset defined: tumor region T2, inferior pole. These receptors all stem from a woman aged 60-75 years with primary liver carcinoma and hepatitis B virus infection.

Ten or more counts support this clonotype. This chain links TRBV6-5 with TRBJ2-5; D possibly corresponds to TRBD2 (5 bases). Germline CDR1 reads MNHEY; CDR2 reads SVGAGI. The CDR3 covers 13 residues. V lost 2 bases to trimming and J lost 6 bases, with 10 bases between them. CDR3 DNA sequence: TGTGCCAGCAGTTACGGGAGTTGGCAGACCCAGTACTTC. This codes for CASSYGSWQTQYF.

In regard to this clonotype: Given a much more abundant clone one base away, this may be a read error. This is likely a read error, given that the CDR3 carries no conserved phenylalanine or tryptophan at its end. J is TRBJ2-7 and V is TRBV5-1; D assignment may be TRBD1 or TRBD2 (5 bases each). The ends were cut back, 4 bases at V and 6 bases at J, with 20 bases in the middle. The length of the CDR3 is 15 residues. The germline V gene encodes CDR1 SGHRS and CDR2 YFSETQ. CDR3 nucleotides: TGCGCCAGCAGCGCCTGGGACCTTGGGCCTCCCGAGCAGTACTCC. The encoded protein is CASSAWDLGPPEQYS.

Regarding this clonotype: Relative to the germline gene, one junction end is altered; a read error may explain this. The rearrangement uses TRBV6-1 and TRBJ2-6; TRBD1 is a possible D gene (5 bases). This CDR3 is 16 amino acids long. Germline CDR1 reads MNHNS; CDR2 reads SASEGT. This CDR3 reads CTSRMTVYSGANVLTF. The CDR3 DNA is TGTACCAGCAGGATGACAGTCTACTCTGGGGCCAACGTCCTGACTTTC.

As to this clonotype: One junction end does not reproduce the germline sequence, and a read error may be involved. V usage is TRBV11-3 and J usage is TRBJ2-3; D might be TRBD1 (6 bases). The length of the CDR3 is 14 residues. Germline V gene sequence: CDR1 SGHNT, CDR2 YENEEA. The CDR3, as DNA: TGTGCCAGCAACCATCAGACAGGCACAGATATGCAGTATTTT. It is translated as CASNHQTGTDMQYF.

With respect to this clonotype: The junction departs from germline at one end; a sequencing error may be responsible. The chain employs TRBV29-1 and TRBJ2-3, with D possibly matching TRBD1 (6 bases). The CDR3 is 17 residues long. Germline CDR1 reads SQVTM; CDR2 reads ANQGSEA. The CDR3 DNA sequence: TGCAGCGTAGCCGGACTGGGGGCGAAGATGAGCACAGGTACGCAGTATTTT. Its translation: CSVAGLGAKMSTGTQYF.

A single count supports this clonotype. This rearrangement joins TRBV7-9 to TRBJ1-4; no clear D. This CDR3 has 16 amino acids. Between the trimmed V and J ends, which lost 1 base and 0 bases, there was a span of 9 bases. Looked up from germline, CDR1 is SEHNR and CDR2 is FQNEAQ (reference sequence). The CDR3 here is CASSLVGYTTNEKLFF. The CDR3 coding sequence is TGTGCCAGCAGCTTAGTGGGGTATACAACTAATGAAAAACTGTTTTTT. Combining the CDR3 with reference TRBV7-9 and TRBJ1-4 gives the whole variable domain DTGVSQNPRHKITKRGQNVTFRCDPISEHNRLYWYRQTLGQGPEFLTYFQNEAQLEKSRLLSDRFSAERPKGSFSTLEIQRTEQGDSAMYLCASSLVGYTTNEKLFFGSGTQLSVL.

The chain employs TRBV6-5 and TRBJ2-4, with D unclear. This CDR3 has 14 residues. V lost 6 bases, J lost 6 bases, and 15 bases lay in between. Germline CDR1 reads MNHEY; CDR2 reads SVGAGI. The CDR3 DNA reads as TGTGCCAGCAGCTTACAAGGAACCAGAAACATTCAGTACTTC. Translated: CASSLQGTRNIQYF.

In its sample, this clonotype was seen many times. V usage is TRBV30 and J usage is TRBJ2-5; D is unclear. The V end was cut by 3 bases, the J end by 4 bases, with 9 bases between. The length of the CDR3 is 12 residues. Germline V lookup: CDR1 GTSNPN, CDR2 SVGIG (reference sequence). As DNA, the CDR3 is TGTGCCTGGAGCGATAACGTAGAGACCCAGTACTTC. Its translation is CAWSDNVETQYF.

The chain is built from TRBV6-1 and TRBJ1-5; maybe TRBD1 (5 bases). V shed 6 bases and J shed 0 bases, with 15 bases lying between them. CDR1 and CDR2 from the germline V gene are MNHNS and SASEGT. This CDR3 contains 16 residues. In DNA form, the CDR3 reads TGTGCCAGCAGCGAATGTGGACATTTTAGCAATCAGCCCCAGCATTTT. Amino acids: CASSECGHFSNQPQHF.

This clonotype was seen a few times. The DNA of the CDR3 is TGTGCCAGCGGACCGAGCCTTGACATAGGGGAGCTGTTTTTT. This encodes CASGPSLDIGELFF. The rearrangement uses TRBV11-1 and TRBJ2-2; D call uncertain. The CDR3 sequence is 14 residues long. Germline V gene data show CDR1 as SGHAT and CDR2 as FQDESV (reference sequence). Deletions cut 8 bases from V and 8 bases from J, with 18 bases between.